This TCR beta chain was obtained from a study of siplizumab effects on memory and regulatory T cells. Study findings and constraints: Naive T cells seemed more diverse than memory cells and seemed major alloresponse contributors.

A remark on this clone: Antigen: not known.

The method was immunoSEQ multiplex PCR; TCRdb's version includes in-frame clones alone and lacks a portion of them. The sample lists over 90,000 clones, around 90% occurring once. The CDR3 sequence is 14 residues long. Germline CDR1 and CDR2: SGHAT and FQNNGV. The V gene lost 1 base and the J gene lost 5 bases, with 9 bases spanning the gap. The V call is TRBV11-2, the J call TRBJ2-1, with D possibly matching TRBD2 (5 bases). The sample taken for sequencing was CD4+ T cells sorted from blood. The clonotype originates from a human donor in good health. The CDR3 reads CASSLGPRDNEQFF. Written as DNA, the CDR3 is TGTGCCAGCAGCTTAGGCCCGCGGGACAATGAGCAGTTCTTC.